Listed below are T cell receptor beta chains from one sample, sequenced in a study of OX40 agonist ivuxolimab in advanced cancers. Method: immunoSEQ multiplex PCR; TCRdb's copy keeps in-frame clones and lacks some. The profile shows about 58,000 clones, about 90% of them singletons. The material was CD4+ or CD8+ T cells sorted from blood, obtained in a trial of the OX40 agonist ivuxolimab. Receptors were obtained from an adult with an advanced solid tumor such as melanoma, head and neck, liver or kidney cancer. Each CDR3 is given with its conserved first and last residue. D genes are given only for firm matches. Size values are once, few and many counts, or a class for expanded clones, and some rows have none.

size	D	J	V	DNA	CDR3
NA	NA	TRBJ2-1	TRBV6-1	TGTGCCAGCAGTAGTACAACCTACAATGAGCAGTTCTTC	CASSSTTYNEQFF
NA	TRBD1	TRBJ1-4	TRBV5-5	TGTGCCAGCAGCTCCTACGACAGGGGGCCTGAAAAACTGTTTTTT	CASSSYDRGPEKLFF
NA	TRBD1	TRBJ1-2	TRBV5-1	TGCGCCAGCACCAGGGACAGCAACTATGGCTACACCTTC	CASTRDSNYGYTF
NA	NA	TRBJ2-7	TRBV30	TGTGCCTGGAGACGCTCCTACGAGCAGTACTTC	CAWRRSYEQYF
few	TRBD1	TRBJ1-1	TRBV5-4	TGTGCCAGCAGCTTGGCTGGGACAGGGTCCCCCAAAAGCGCTTTCTTT	CASSLAGTGSPKSAFF
NA	TRBD1	TRBJ2-6	TRBV2	TGTGCCAGCAGGGGGACAGCTGGGGCCAACGTCCTGACTTTC	CASRGTAGANVLTF
once	NA	TRBJ1-1	TRBV7-8	TGTGCCAGCAGCTTAGACCTGAACACTGAAGCTTTCTTT	CASSLDLNTEAFF
few	NA	TRBJ2-1	TRBV5-1	TGCGCCAGCAGGGGAGGGGGTTCATTAGTAATAGAAGATGAGCAGTTCTTC	CASRGGGSLVIEDEQFF
large	NA	TRBJ1-1	TRBV18	TGTGCCAGCTCCCAGAACAGCCAGAACACTGAAGCTTTCTTT	CASSQNSQNTEAFF
NA	TRBD1	TRBJ2-7	TRBV4-2	TGTGCCAGCAGTCGGGAGGGACAGGGGGACGCCTACGAGCAGTACTTC	CASSREGQGDAYEQYF
NA	TRBD1	TRBJ2-1	TRBV18	TGTGCCAGCTCACCCCGGACAGGGCCATACAATGAGCAGTTCTTC	CASSPRTGPYNEQFF
NA	NA	TRBJ1-5	TRBV2	TGTGCCAGCAGGGAGGATCAACCCCAGCATTTT	CASREDQPQHF
NA	TRBD1	TRBJ1-2	TRBV4-3	TGCGCCAGCAGCCGGGACTGGGACAGGGGTTATGGCTACACCTTC	CASSRDWDRGYGYTF
NA	TRBD2	TRBJ2-3	TRBV5-1	TGCGCCAGCAGCGGTAGCGGGAGATCAGATACGCAGTATTTT	CASSGSGRSDTQYF
NA	NA	TRBJ2-7	TRBV5-8	TGTGCCAGCAGCTTGTGGGCCGAGGGCTCCTACGAGCAGTACTTC	CASSLWAEGSYEQYF
NA	NA	TRBJ2-3	TRBV2	TGTGCCAGCAGTGAAGCTTTCTCGGATACGCAGTATTTT	CASSEAFSDTQYF
NA	TRBD1	TRBJ1-1	TRBV18	TGTGCCAGCACAAGGGGGCTGAACACTGAAGCTTTCTTT	CASTRGLNTEAFF
NA	TRBD1	TRBJ2-1	TRBV9	TGTGCCAGCAGCCAAGGGACAGGGGGCCTTGAGCAGTTCTTC	CASSQGTGGLEQFF
NA	NA	TRBJ2-7	TRBV28	TGTGCCAGCAGTTTACAGGGGTACGAGCAGTACTTC	CASSLQGYEQYF
NA	NA	TRBJ2-1	TRBV11-2	TGTGCCAGCACCTTGGGGTCAGGGGTCGGCAATGAGCAGTTCTTC	CASTLGSGVGNEQFF
NA	TRBD2	TRBJ2-5	TRBV9	TGTGCCAGCAGCGTGCGGGAGAGGGGAGAGACCCAGTACTTC	CASSVRERGETQYF
NA	NA	TRBJ1-2	TRBV5-4	TGTGCCAGCAGCTTGGAGGGGGGGCGGTATCGCTACACCTTC	CASSLEGGRYRYTF
NA	NA	TRBJ2-3	TRBV11-1	TGTGCCAGCAGCTTGAACCCGACTGGCACAGATACGCAGTATTTT	CASSLNPTGTDTQYF
NA	TRBD1	TRBJ2-7	TRBV11-3	TGTGCCAGCAGCTTAGACTTAGGGGACAGGGGAACCTACGAGCAGTACTTC	CASSLDLGDRGTYEQYF
NA	TRBD1	TRBJ1-4	TRBV7-2	TGTGCCAGCACACAGGGGGGGCTGATTAATGAAAAACTGTTTTTT	CASTQGGLINEKLFF
NA	TRBD1	TRBJ1-1	TRBV7-8	TGTGCCAGCAGCTGGGGACAGGGTCAGTTGAACACTGAAGCTTTCTTT	CASSWGQGQLNTEAFF
NA	NA	TRBJ1-1	TRBV10-2	TGCGCCAGCAAAAAGGGTCCGAACACTGAAGCTTTCTTT	CASKKGPNTEAFF
NA	TRBD2	TRBJ2-7	TRBV6-6	TGTGCCAGCAGTGCCGGACTAGCGGGAGGGGACGAGCAGTACTTC	CASSAGLAGGDEQYF
once	NA	TRBJ1-2	TRBV7-9	TGTGCCAGCAGCCCAACCGGGACAACTAACTATGGCTACACCTTC	CASSPTGTTNYGYTF